The source of this T cell receptor beta chain is a study of regulatory T cells in long-lasting Graves disease. On the study more broadly: Persistent Graves' disease required over 5 years of antithyroid drugs and positive TSH receptor antibodies.

Assembly of TCR beta libraries relied on iRepertoire HTBI primers together with Arm-PCR of CDR3 regions. Each CDR3 protein is one row after TCRdb ran MiXCR on the multiplex PCR reads. The sample holds a few hundred thousand distinct CDR3 sequences, roughly 23% seen once. Study-level findings and limits: Less diverse TCR repertoires were seen in persistent Graves' patients than in newly diagnosed ones. A greater number of public clonotypes (under 3,000) was shared by persistent patients than by new patients (over 900).

Sample time point: persistent/refractory GD, antithyroid drugs over 5 years with positive TRAb. Extracted PBMC RNA gave rise to the TCR library. Notes on this clonotype: Its antigen is not identified.

The specimen comprised peripheral blood mononuclear cells (PBMCs), sampled when the disease was refractory, from a patient treated with antithyroid drugs. The clonotype was recovered from a female donor with Graves disease.

The CDR3 DNA reads TGCAGTGCTCCACAGGGAACTAATGAAAAACTGTTTTTT. Encoded protein: CSAPQGTNEKLFF. The chain recombines TRBV20-1 with TRBJ1-4; the D gene is possibly TRBD1 (6 bases). The V gene lost 5 bases and the J gene lost 1 base, with 8 bases spanning the gap. This CDR3 spans 13 amino acids. From germline, CDR1 is DFQATT and CDR2 SNEGSKA (reference sequence).